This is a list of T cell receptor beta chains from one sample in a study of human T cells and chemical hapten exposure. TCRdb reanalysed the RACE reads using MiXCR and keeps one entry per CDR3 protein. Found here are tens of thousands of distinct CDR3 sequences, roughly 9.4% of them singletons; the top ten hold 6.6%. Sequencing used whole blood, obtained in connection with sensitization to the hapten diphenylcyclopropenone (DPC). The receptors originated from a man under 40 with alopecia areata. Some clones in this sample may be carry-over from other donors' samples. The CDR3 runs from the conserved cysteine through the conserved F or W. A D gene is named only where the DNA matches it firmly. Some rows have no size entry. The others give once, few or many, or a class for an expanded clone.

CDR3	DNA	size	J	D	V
CASSPPSADGPDTQYF	TGTGCCAGCTCACCACCTAGCGCGGATGGCCCAGATACGCAGTATTTT	many	TRBJ2-3	.	TRBV18
CSARVPSGSAYEQYF	TGCAGTGCTAGAGTCCCTAGCGGGAGTGCCTACGAGCAGTACTTC	many	TRBJ2-7	TRBD2	TRBV20-1
CASTPGNTGELFF	TGTGCCAGCACCCCCGGGAACACCGGGGAGCTGTTTTTT	many	TRBJ2-2	.	TRBV6-6
CASSLRGGAQYEQYF	TGTGCCAGCAGCCTCCGAGGGGGCGCGCAGTACGAGCAGTACTTC	many	TRBJ2-7	TRBD1	TRBV2
CASSIGGQYNEQFF	TGTGCCAGTAGTATAGGTGGACAGTACAATGAGCAGTTCTTC	medium-sized	TRBJ2-1	.	TRBV19
CASSLAGSAVGTEAFF	TGTGCCAGCAGCTTAGCTGGATCGGCGGTCGGCACTGAAGCTTTCTTT	.	TRBJ1-1	.	TRBV7-9
CASSSSDMNTEAFF	TGCGCCAGCAGCTCCAGCGACATGAACACTGAAGCTTTCTTT	many	TRBJ1-1	.	TRBV4-3
CASSLSAATDTQYF	TGCGCCAGCAGCTTGTCCGCAGCCACAGATACGCAGTATTTT	.	TRBJ2-3	.	TRBV5-1
CASSYYPMNTEAFF	TGTGCCAGCAGTTACTACCCGATGAACACTGAAGCTTTCTTT	few	TRBJ1-1	.	TRBV6-6
CASGGGEDFQETQYF	TGTGCTAGTGGGGGCGGTGAGGACTTTCAAGAGACCCAGTACTTC	many	TRBJ2-5	.	TRBV12-5
CASRLERSGYTF	TGTGCCAGTAGGTTAGAGCGGAGCGGCTACACCTTC	many	TRBJ1-2	.	TRBV19
CASSEANLGGTEAFF	TGTGCCAGCAGTGAAGCGAATCTCGGGGGCACTGAAGCTTTCTTT	many	TRBJ1-1	.	TRBV6-1
CASSTRTSGRPGDTQYF	TGTGCCAGCAGCACCCGGACTAGCGGGAGGCCGGGAGATACGCAGTATTTT	.	TRBJ2-3	TRBD2	TRBV7-2
CASSQGDRGRADTQYF	TGCGCCAGCAGCCAAGGCGACAGGGGGAGGGCAGATACGCAGTATTTT	few	TRBJ2-3	TRBD1	TRBV4-3
CSVEKGAGGTEAFF	TGCAGCGTTGAAAAAGGGGCAGGGGGCACTGAAGCTTTCTTT	.	TRBJ1-1	TRBD1	TRBV29-1
CASSYSGSGRPNLRAANEQFF	TGTGCCAGCAGTTACTCGGGGAGCGGGAGGCCCAACTTAAGGGCTGCCAATGAGCAGTTCTTC	many	TRBJ2-1	TRBD2	TRBV6-5
CASSSSLRDRGVYEQYF	TGTGCCAGCAGCTCATCACTCCGGGACAGGGGAGTATACGAGCAGTACTTC	.	TRBJ2-7	TRBD1	TRBV7-9
CASSFRGPGETQYF	TGTGCCAGCAGTTTCAGGGGGCCGGGGGAGACCCAGTACTTC	few	TRBJ2-5	TRBD1	TRBV12-3/TRBV12-4
CASSVEWGKEAFF	TGTGCCAGCAGCGTAGAGTGGGGAAAAGAAGCTTTCTTT	many	TRBJ1-1	.	TRBV9
CASSSAGGVETQYF	TGTGCCAGCAGCTCGGCGGGGGGAGTAGAGACCCAGTACTTC	many	TRBJ2-5	TRBD2	TRBV11-2
CSGVGGSFAEAFF	TGCAGCGGGGTCGGAGGAAGTTTTGCTGAAGCTTTCTTT	many	TRBJ1-1	.	TRBV29-1
CAQDRGGMKQYF	TGTGCCCAGGACAGGGGAGGAATGAAGCAGTACTTC	many	TRBJ2-7	TRBD1	TRBV30
CSVVNGGRTEAFF	TGCAGCGTTGTCAATGGGGGGCGGACTGAAGCTTTCTTT	.	TRBJ1-1	.	TRBV29-1
CASRPGHGNEKLFF	TGTGCCAGCAGACCGGGACATGGAAATGAAAAACTGTTTTTT	many	TRBJ1-4	.	TRBV2
CASGGLNGEAFF	TGTGCCAGCGGAGGGCTTAATGGTGAAGCTTTCTTT	medium-sized	TRBJ1-1	.	TRBV6-2/TRBV6-3
CASSLRQGRSRSEKLFF	TGTGCCAGCAGCTTACGGCAGGGTCGGTCGAGGAGTGAAAAACTGTTTTTT	.	TRBJ1-4	.	TRBV7-6